This T cell receptor (beta chain) stems from a study of OX40 agonist ivuxolimab in advanced cancers. About the research overall: Given to patients was ivuxolimab, an agonistic anti-OX40 (CD134) antibody.

The CDR3 sequence is 15 residues long. The germline V gene has CDR1 LGHNA and CDR2 YNFKEQ. V was shortened by 4 bases and J by 7 bases, with 17 bases between the two germline ends. General study findings and limits: At 0.1 to 3.0 mg/kg, clonal expansion of CD4+ and CD8+ blood T cells had occurred by week 6.

Regarding this clone: Its antigen is unidentified.

People who had autoimmune disease history or systemic immunosuppression were excluded. Sampled blood was obtained at baseline, cycle 4 day 1, and cycle 7 day 1. The table came from immunoSEQ multiplex PCR; TCRdb's copy has only in-frame clones and leaves some out. The top ten clones hold about 0.49% of a sample with about 100,000 clones, roughly 90% of them seen once. Sample: CD4+ or CD8+ T cells sorted from blood, taken in a trial of the OX40 agonist ivuxolimab. The chain couples TRBV4-2 to TRBJ2-1, with D maybe TRBD2 (6 bases). The clonotype comes from an adult with an advanced solid tumor such as melanoma, head and neck, liver or kidney cancer. For the CDR3, the DNA is TGTGCCAGCAGCCTCCGGGACCGGGGGTTGAATGAGCAGTTCTTC. Protein product: CASSLRDRGLNEQFF.